Below are 28 T cell receptor beta chains sequenced from a single sample in a study of T cell responses to AZD1222 COVID-19 vaccine. Sequencing used immunoSEQ multiplex PCR; TCRdb keeps in-frame clones, though not all of them. The sample gives 95,000 to 150,000 clones, around 89% of which show up once; about 5% is in the top ten. Material: peripheral blood, obtained on day 0 of AZD1222 vaccination. These receptors came from an adult in good health.

The rearrangement uses TRBV6-1 and TRBJ1-1, with a tentative D call TRBD1 (6 bases). From germline, CDR1 is MNHNS and CDR2 SASEGT. The CDR3 covers 14 residues. The V end lost 5 bases, the J end lost 1 base, and 11 bases lay between the germline ends. The CDR3 sequence: CASSSGHKNTEAFF. The CDR3 DNA reads as TGTGCCAGCAGTTCGGGACACAAGAACACTGAAGCTTTCTTT.

This chain connects TRBV11-2 to TRBJ2-7; D is unclear. V lost 5 bases and J lost 3, with 8 bases in between. Germline assignment: CDR1 SGHAT and CDR2 FQNNGV. The CDR3 is made up of 12 amino acids. The CDR3 loop is CASSPQDYEQYF. CDR3 nucleotide sequence: TGTGCCAGCAGCCCCCAGGACTACGAGCAGTACTTC.

This chain links TRBV7-2 with TRBJ1-2; D gene unclear. Germline V gene lookup returns CDR1 SGHTA and CDR2 FQGNSA. This CDR3 spans 15 amino acids. V was clipped by 6 bases and J by 2 bases, with 16 bases between them. The CDR3 protein is CASSPGGHFNYGYTF. In DNA, the CDR3 is TGTGCCAGCAGTCCAGGAGGCCACTTCAACTATGGCTACACCTTC.

This clone has more than one count but fewer than ten. The chain uses TRBV9 and TRBJ2-1; tentative D call: TRBD2 (5 bases). This CDR3 is 16 amino acids long. Germline CDR1 reads SGDLS; CDR2 reads YYNGEE. V was shortened by 2 bases and J by 0 bases, with 12 bases between the two germline ends. The CDR3 loop reads CASSVTGLRSYNEQFF. CDR3 coding DNA: TGTGCCAGCAGCGTGACTGGACTGCGCTCCTACAATGAGCAGTTCTTC. Using reference TRBV9 and TRBJ2-1 for the parts outside the CDR3, the full variable domain is DSGVTQTPKHLITATGQRVTLRCSPRSGDLSVYWYQQSLDQGLQFLIQYYNGEERAKGNILERFSAQQFPDLHSELNLSSLELGDSALYFCASSVTGLRSYNEQFFGPGTRLTVL.

This rearrangement joins TRBV5-1 to TRBJ1-6, with D unresolved. V lost 3 bases and J lost 2, with 9 bases in between. Germline CDR1 is SGHRS and CDR2 is YFSETQ. The CDR3 runs 15 residues. The CDR3 sequence is CASSSSGPYNSPLHF. In DNA, the CDR3 is TGCGCCAGCAGCTCATCCGGGCCCTATAATTCACCCCTCCACTTT. Drawing the rest from reference TRBV5-1 and TRBJ1-6, the complete variable domain is KAGVTQTPRYLIKTRGQQVTLSCSPISGHRSVSWYQQTPGQGLQFLFEYFSETQRNKGNFPGRFSGRQFSNSRSEMNVSTLELGDSALYLCASSSSGPYNSPLHFGNGTRLTVT.

The CDR3 DNA reads TGTGCCAGCAGTTCTGGGGCTGAGCAGTTCTTC. It is translated as CASSSGAEQFF. The chain recombines TRBV6-5 with TRBJ2-1, with D possibly TRBD1 on 5 matching bases. The germline CDR1 and CDR2 sequences are MNHEY and SVGAGI. CDR3 length equals 11 residues. Trimming shortened V by 4 bases and J by 9 bases, and 7 bases separated the two germline ends.

This clone was picked up a small number of times. The chain is built from TRBV9 and TRBJ1-6; tentative D call: TRBD1 (5 bases). Germline loops: CDR1 SGDLS, CDR2 YYNGEE. The CDR3 has 15 amino acids. V dropped 3 bases and J dropped 6 bases, with 13 bases sitting between them. The CDR3 spells CASSESGRFNSPLHF. In nucleotides, the CDR3 is TGTGCCAGCAGCGAATCGGGACGGTTTAATTCACCCCTCCACTTT.

The V and J genes are TRBV7-8 and TRBJ2-7, with 12 bases identical to TRBD2. The V and J ends lost 5 bases and 0 bases, in that order; junction bases with no gene match: 5. The CDR3 spans 16 residues. In germline, CDR1 is SGHVS, CDR2 FQNEAQ. The CDR3 is CASSARLAGASYEQYF. The DNA of the CDR3 is TGTGCCAGCAGCGCGAGACTAGCGGGGGCCTCCTACGAGCAGTACTTC.

The V and J genes are TRBV6-2 or TRBV6-3 and TRBJ1-6; no firm D call. V lost 5 bases, J lost 7 bases, and 12 bases lay in between. This CDR3 region has 14 residues. Germline V CDR1 and CDR2: MNHEY, SVGEGT. CDR3 in DNA: TGTGCCAGCAGTACCACGGTCCAGAATTCACCCCTCCACTTT. Amino acids: CASSTTVQNSPLHF.

The V gene is TRBV3-1 (or the pseudogene TRBV3-2), the J gene TRBJ1-6; possibly TRBD1 for D (5 bases). Germline V gene sequence: CDR1 LGHDT, CDR2 YNNKEL (reference sequence). V lost 1 base and J 7 bases, leaving 17 bases between the germline ends. The CDR3 length is 17 residues. The CDR3 DNA reads as TGTGCCAGCAGCCAAGGGATAGGGGCAGTAGAGAATTCACCCCTCCACTTT. As protein: CASSQGIGAVENSPLHF.

CDR3 DNA sequence: TGTGCCAGCAGCTTATTAACAGGGAACTATGGCTACACCTTC. Amino acid sequence: CASSLLTGNYGYTF. The V gene is TRBV13, the J gene TRBJ1-2; D might be TRBD1 (6 bases). The CDR3 has 14 residues. Trimming took 2 bases from V and 2 from J, leaving 9 bases between them. The germline V gene has CDR1 PRHDT and CDR2 FYEKMQ (reference sequence).

The gene calls are TRBV11-2 and TRBJ1-3; unclear D gene. The CDR3 totals 13 residues. From germline, CDR1 is SGHAT and CDR2 FQNNGV. Trimming took 1 base from V and 1 from J, leaving 2 bases between them. Here the CDR3 DNA reads TGTGCCAGCAGCTTAGTTTCTGGAAACACCATATATTTT. Its translation: CASSLVSGNTIYF.

V usage is TRBV7-9 and J usage is TRBJ1-5, with 7 positions matching TRBD1. The CDR3 runs to 17 residues. Looked up from germline, CDR1 is SEHNR and CDR2 is FQNEAQ (reference sequence). The trim removed 0 bases at V and 7 bases at J, leaving 12 bases unmatched. DNA for the CDR3: TGTGCCAGCAGCTTAGCCCCAAACACAGGGGTAGGACAGCCCCAGCATTTT. Translated: CASSLAPNTGVGQPQHF.

This chain joins TRBV7-3 and TRBJ2-2; D is perhaps TRBD1 or TRBD2 (6 bases each). The CDR3 totals 15 residues. From germline, CDR1 is SGHTA and CDR2 FQGTGA. The ends were cut back, 2 bases at V and 3 bases at J, with 10 bases in the middle. The CDR3 region is CASSLGGHYTGELFF. In DNA, the CDR3 is TGTGCCAGCAGCTTAGGGGGGCACTACACCGGGGAGCTGTTTTTT. Full variable domain (missing parts from reference TRBV7-3 and TRBJ2-2): GAGVSQTPSNKVTEKGKYVELRCDPISGHTALYWYRQSLGQGPEFLIYFQGTGAADDSGLPNDRFFAVRPEGSVSTLKIQRTERGDSAVYLCASSLGGHYTGELFFGEGSRLTVL.

This chain links TRBV19 with TRBJ2-1, with TRBD2 matching over 9 bases. Germline CDR1 and CDR2: LNHDA and SQIVND (reference sequence). V lost 5 bases and J lost 7; bases outside the gene matches: 9. The CDR3 sequence is 15 residues long. The CDR3 coding sequence is TGTGCCAGTAGTCCCGGGACTAGCTCCACGAATGAGCAGTTCTTC. It yields the protein CASSPGTSSTNEQFF.

The chain is built from TRBV6-2 or TRBV6-3 and TRBJ1-1; D is perhaps TRBD1 (6 bases). The V and J ends lost 3 bases and 5 bases respectively, with 22 bases between them. Germline values: CDR1 MNHEY, CDR2 SVGEGT. This CDR3 is 17 amino acids long. In nucleotides, the CDR3 is TGTGCCAGCAGTTATCGAGGAGGCGGGGGCAGCTTAACTGAAGCTTTCTTT. Protein product: CASSYRGGGGSLTEAFF.

The chain uses TRBV18 and TRBJ1-2; D unclear. The CDR3 runs 12 residues. Germline assignment: CDR1 KGHSH and CDR2 LQKENI. V was clipped by 8 bases and J by 5 bases, with 12 bases between them. For the CDR3, the DNA is TGTGCCAGCCAACCACCAGCTTATGGCTACACCTTC. Translation gives CASQPPAYGYTF.

The chain couples TRBV5-6 to TRBJ1-5, with TRBD1 as a possible D gene (6 bases). The CDR3 has 15 residues. From germline, CDR1 is SGHDT and CDR2 YYEEEE. Deletions cut 4 bases from V and 5 bases from J, with 16 bases between. In DNA, the CDR3 is TGTGCCAGCAGCCTGGCACAGGGCAGGGATCAGCCCCAGCATTTT. Translated, it gives CASSLAQGRDQPQHF. Using reference TRBV5-6 and TRBJ1-5 for the parts outside the CDR3, the full variable domain is DAGVTQSPTHLIKTRGQQVTLRCSPKSGHDTVSWYQQALGQGPQFIFQYYEEEERQRGNFPDRFSGHQFPNYSSELNVNALLLGDSALYLCASSLAQGRDQPQHFGDGTRLSIL.

V gene TRBV5-1 combines with J gene TRBJ2-2; 8 nucleotides line up with TRBD2. CDR1 SGHRS and CDR2 YFSETQ come from the germline V gene. The CDR3 length is 18 residues. The J segment lost 5 bases and the V segment lost 1 base, leaving 13 bases of the junction unmatched. This CDR3 is CASSLRGGGGSSTGELFF. The CDR3 DNA sequence: TGCGCCAGCAGCTTGCGTGGCGGCGGGGGGAGTAGTACCGGGGAGCTGTTTTTT.

The genes are TRBV10-3 and TRBJ1-1, with D perhaps TRBD1 (5 bases). The V end was cut by 7 bases, the J end by 4 bases, with 19 bases between. The CDR3 consists of 15 residues. Germline V gives CDR1 ENHRY, CDR2 SYGVKD. The CDR3 DNA reads TGTGCCATCACGATCTTGCCCGGGGGGGGCACTGAAGCTTTCTTT. It codes for CAITILPGGGTEAFF.

CDR3 in amino acids: CASSLPGEQYF. The CDR3 DNA sequence: TGTGCCAGCAGCTTGCCCGGGGAGCAGTACTTC. The chain employs TRBV5-6 and TRBJ2-7; D gene ambiguous. This CDR3 is built from 11 residues. From germline, CDR1 is SGHDT and CDR2 YYEEEE. V dropped 1 base and J dropped 7 bases, with 6 bases sitting between them.

The V and J genes are TRBV7-9 and TRBJ2-3; TRBD1 matches 7 bases. J gave up 3 bases and V 5 bases, and 5 bases lay outside the gene matches. The germline CDR1 and CDR2 sequences are SEHNR and FQNEAQ (reference sequence). The CDR3 runs to 14 residues. In DNA, the CDR3 is TGTGCCAGCAGCGTCCGGGACAGAACAGATACGCAGTATTTT. Amino acid sequence: CASSVRDRTDTQYF.

The chain joins TRBV7-8 to TRBJ2-2; TRBD1 agrees at 9 bases. Per germline, CDR1 SGHVS and CDR2 FQNEAQ. The CDR3 length is 16 residues. V was clipped by 5 bases and J by 4 bases; unmatched bases: 8. The CDR3 nucleotides are TGTGCCAGCAGCAGCCGACAGGGGGTTGTCACCGGGGAGCTGTTTTTT. This sequence encodes CASSSRQGVVTGELFF.

This clone was counted between two and nine times. The chain has TRBV19 and TRBJ1-2; possible D gene TRBD1, 6 bases. V gave up 5 bases and J gave up 4 bases, with 14 bases separating them. The germline CDR1 and CDR2 sequences are LNHDA and SQIVND (reference sequence). This CDR3 has 14 amino acids. The CDR3 reads CASSSQGTLYGYTF. The CDR3 DNA reads TGTGCCAGTAGTTCACAGGGAACGCTCTATGGCTACACCTTC. Looking up the rest from reference TRBV19 and TRBJ1-2 gives the full variable domain: DGGITQSPKYLFRKEGQNVTLSCEQNLNHDAMYWYRQDPGQGLRLIYYSQIVNDFQKGDIAEGYSVSREKKESFPLTVTSAQKNPTAFYLCASSSQGTLYGYTFGSGTRLTVV.

In the case of this clone: At the DNA level, this CDR3 is encoded by other sequences in the same sample as well. This chain uses TRBV10-3 with TRBJ2-7; a weak D match, TRBD1 (5 bases). The V and J ends lost 6 bases and 3 bases respectively, with 9 bases between them. This CDR3 comprises 12 residues. CDR1 and CDR2 (germline): ENHRY, SYGVKD. CDR3 in DNA: TGTGCCATCAGAGCCGACAGCTACGAGCAGTACTTC. This codes for CAIRADSYEQYF.

This clone was seen a handful of times. The chain is built from TRBV7-8 and TRBJ1-2, with unresolved D. V gave up 4 bases and J gave up 8 bases, with 20 bases separating them. The CDR3 has 15 residues. Germline V lookup: CDR1 SGHVS, CDR2 FQNEAQ. The CDR3 protein is CASSSGLGGQVGYTF. The CDR3 coding sequence is TGTGCCAGCAGCTCAGGATTAGGAGGGCAGGTCGGCTACACCTTC.

In its sample, this clone was seen a few times. V usage is TRBV12-3 or TRBV12-4 and J usage is TRBJ1-5; 11 bases are shared with TRBD1. Trimming at V came to 5 bases and at J to 6 bases, leaving 0 bases not matched to a gene. The CDR3 length is 13 residues. This CDR3 reads CASSGQGAQPQHF. Here the CDR3 DNA reads TGTGCCAGCAGTGGACAGGGGGCTCAGCCCCAGCATTTT.

The CDR3 DNA sequence: TGCGCCAGCAGCCAAGAACTAGCGGGACAAGAGACCCAGTACTTC. Encoded protein: CASSQELAGQETQYF. The J gene is TRBJ2-5, the V gene TRBV4-3; 10 bases line up with TRBD2. V lost 0 bases, J lost 2 bases, and 0 bases stayed unmatched. This CDR3 comprises 15 residues. Germline V gene lookup returns CDR1 LGHNA and CDR2 YSLEER.